This T cell receptor (beta chain) was found in a study of blood T cell repertoires in COVID-19. Study-level background: T cells, B-cell-depleted T cells, or PBMCs provided the cDNA or gDNA that served as material.

The cohort comprised adults aged 18 to 89 years residing in approximately 25 US areas. The ends lost 8 bases at V and 5 bases at J; junction bases unmatched: 4. The length of the CDR3 is 13 residues. Germline CDR1 LNHNV, CDR2 YYDKDF (reference sequence). Methods used by the authors: Nucleated cell number was recorded as an estimate derived from reference gene primer amplification. The data were produced by immunoSEQ multiplex PCR, yet TCRdb's version contains in-frame clones alone and is incomplete. The V and J calls and clone size come from that table; D and trimming were worked out from the DNA. The sample lists 250,000 or so clones, about 91% occurring once.

Material for sequencing was PBMCs or T cells enriched from blood (not recorded which). The chain links TRBV15 to TRBJ1-3, with 9 bases lining up with TRBD1. The clonotype originates from a woman aged 30 to 39 with acute COVID-19. The CDR3 spells CATENRGRNTIYF. In DNA form, the CDR3 reads TGTGCCACCGAAAACAGGGGGCGAAACACCATATATTTT.